This T cell receptor (beta chain) was observed in a study of human T cells and chemical hapten exposure. Individual cDNA molecules each carried unique molecular identifiers attached by the library. TCRdb re-called the RACE reads with MiXCR, one entry per CDR3 protein. Among more than 80,000 distinct CDR3 sequences listed, less than 14% were seen once. This clonotype was seen repeatedly, ten times or more. Time point defined: pre-sensitization, week 0. Specified treatment: therapeutic diphenylcyclopropenone sensitization with weekly scalp DPC. Specimen: whole blood, collected in connection with sensitization to the hapten diphenylcyclopropenone (DPC). The origin of this receptor is a woman aged 60-75 years with alopecia areata. Some clones in this sample may be carry-over from other donors' samples.

CDR3 protein: CASSKVRGWGSPLHF. The DNA of the CDR3 is TGTGCCAGCAGCAAAGTTCGGGGGTGGGGTTCACCCCTCCACTTT. The genes are TRBV21-1 and TRBJ1-6; TRBD1, the table's D call, was not compared with the DNA. TRBV21-1 is a pseudogene. CDR3 length equals 15 residues.